These 26 T cell receptor beta chains came from one sample sequenced in a study of monozygotic twins with cystic fibrosis. Sequenced by immunoSEQ multiplex PCR; TCRdb stores in-frame clones only, minus some. The sample holds approximately 36,000 clones, 85% to 95% seen once. The sequenced material came from blood. The receptors were gathered from a boy aged 2-9 years with cystic fibrosis.

This chain joins TRBV27 and TRBJ1-2; D not resolved. This CDR3 has 13 amino acids. V was pared by 4 bases and J by 7 bases, with 13 bases between. From germline, CDR1 is MNHEY and CDR2 SMNVEV (reference sequence). The CDR3 bases are TGTGCCAGCAGTTCCCTGGTTTATGGTGGCTACACCTTC. It specifies CASSSLVYGGYTF.

The chain employs TRBV11-1 and TRBJ2-7; D unresolved. V lost 3 bases and J lost 3, with 12 bases in between. This CDR3 contains 14 residues. Germline CDR1 and CDR2: SGHAT and FQDESV (reference sequence). As DNA, the CDR3 is TGTGCCAGCAGCTTTAACACTGACGGCTACGAGCAGTACTTC. Protein: CASSFNTDGYEQYF.

In nucleotides, the CDR3 is TGTGCCAGCAGCTTGGGGGCTCAGGGACCAGGAAACACCATATATTTT. Translated, it gives CASSLGAQGPGNTIYF. The chain is built from TRBV5-6 and TRBJ1-3; the D gene is possibly TRBD1 (5 bases). The V and J ends lost 0 bases and 4 bases respectively, with 14 bases between them. Per the germline V gene, CDR1 is SGHDT and CDR2 is YYEEEE. There are 16 residues in the CDR3.

The V and J genes are TRBV6-4 and TRBJ2-3; 7 bases are shared with TRBD2. The CDR3 has 15 residues. In germline, CDR1 is MRHNA, CDR2 SNTAGT. The ends lost 10 bases at V and 0 bases at J; junction bases unmatched: 10. Here the CDR3 reads CATAAGMLSTDTQYF. The DNA for the CDR3 is TGTGCCACAGCAGCGGGGATGCTTAGCACAGATACGCAGTATTTT.

This sequence joins TRBV4-3 and TRBJ1-5; D call uncertain. The CDR3 contains 15 residues. The ends were cut back, 0 bases at V and 4 bases at J, with 10 bases in the middle. Looked up from germline, CDR1 is LGHNA and CDR2 is YSLEER. The CDR3 DNA reads as TGCGCCAGCAGCCAAGACCCCAGGTCGAATCAGCCCCAGCATTTT. Translation gives CASSQDPRSNQPQHF.

The J gene is TRBJ2-2, the V gene TRBV9; 9 positions match TRBD1. Germline assignment: CDR1 SGDLS and CDR2 YYNGEE. Trimming at V came to 4 bases and at J to 3 bases, leaving 4 bases not matched to a gene. This CDR3 is 15 amino acids long. The CDR3 nucleotides read TGTGCCAGCAGCTTGGGACAGGGATACACCGGGGAGCTGTTTTTT. Protein sequence: CASSLGQGYTGELFF.

This chain joins TRBV15 and TRBJ1-4; no clear D. Germline lookup yields CDR1 LNHNV and CDR2 YYDKDF (reference sequence). This CDR3 has 19 residues. The ends were cut back, 0 bases at V and 0 bases at J, with 17 bases in the middle. CDR3: CATSREAWSGVPTNEKLFF. The CDR3 coding sequence is TGTGCCACCAGCAGAGAGGCCTGGTCAGGAGTACCAACTAATGAAAAACTGTTTTTT.

V and J are TRBV5-1 and TRBJ2-1, with D hard to call. V was trimmed by 3 bases and J by 0 bases, leaving 10 bases between them. This CDR3 comprises 15 residues. Germline CDR1 reads SGHRS; CDR2 reads YFSETQ. The CDR3 is CASSSGLSSYNEQFF. CDR3 nucleotide sequence: TGCGCCAGCAGCTCCGGGCTCAGCTCCTACAATGAGCAGTTCTTC. Combining the CDR3 with reference TRBV5-1 and TRBJ2-1 gives the whole variable domain KAGVTQTPRYLIKTRGQQVTLSCSPISGHRSVSWYQQTPGQGLQFLFEYFSETQRNKGNFPGRFSGRQFSNSRSEMNVSTLELGDSALYLCASSSGLSSYNEQFFGPGTRLTVL.

V is TRBV4-1 and J is TRBJ1-2, with 10 bases lining up with TRBD1. Germline CDR1 MGHRA, CDR2 YSYEKL. CDR3 length equals 15 residues. With 1 base clipped from V and 1 base from J, the junction kept 0 bases outside the gene matches. DNA of the CDR3: TGCGCCAGCAGCCAAGGGGACAGGGGTAACTATGGCTACACCTTC. Translation: CASSQGDRGNYGYTF.

The chain carries TRBV11-3 and TRBJ1-1, with D possibly being TRBD1 (5 bases). Germline CDR1 reads SGHNT; CDR2 reads YENEEA. The CDR3 sequence is 17 residues long. Trimming pared 0 bases from V and 5 bases from J, leaving 19 bases between. This chain's CDR3 is CASSLDSMGEGWTEAFF. The CDR3 DNA follows: TGTGCCAGCAGCTTAGATTCTATGGGGGAAGGGTGGACTGAAGCTTTCTTT.

The chain is built from TRBV28 and TRBJ1-5; TRBD1 might be the D (5 bases). There are 14 residues in the CDR3. Germline V gives CDR1 MDHEN, CDR2 SYDVKM. The V and J ends lost 3 bases and 6 bases respectively, with 12 bases between them. In DNA form, the CDR3 reads TGTGCCAGCAGTTTGTCAGGGATGGGTCAGCCCCAGCATTTT. Protein product: CASSLSGMGQPQHF.

The chain combines TRBV7-2 with TRBJ1-1, with 9 bases that match TRBD1. Germline lookup yields CDR1 SGHTA and CDR2 FQGNSA. The length of the CDR3 is 16 residues. J was trimmed by 6 bases and V by 3 bases; bases with no gene match: 11. CDR3 DNA: TGTGCCAGCAGCTTCCTTCCGGGACAGGGTTTCTCTGAAGCTTTCTTT. It translates to CASSFLPGQGFSEAFF.

The chain links TRBV7-9 to TRBJ2-1; possible D gene TRBD1, 5 bases. The V and J ends lost 1 base and 15 bases respectively, with 25 bases between them. The CDR3 contains 16 residues. The germline gives CDR1 SEHNR, CDR2 FQNEAQ (reference sequence). CDR3 in amino acids: CASSLEAAGQVTLPFF. The CDR3 coding sequence is TGTGCCAGCAGCTTAGAGGCGGCAGGGCAAGTCACATTGCCGTTCTTC. The full variable domain, with the rest looked up from reference TRBV7-9 and TRBJ2-1, is DTGVSQNPRHKITKRGQNVTFRCDPISEHNRLYWYRQTLGQGPEFLTYFQNEAQLEKSRLLSDRFSAERPKGSFSTLEIQRTEQGDSAMYLCASSLEAAGQVTLPFFGPGTRLTVL.

This clone was counted only a few times. The CDR3 is CASTLSSYNSPLHF. CDR3 in DNA: TGTGCCAGCACTCTTAGCTCCTATAATTCACCCCTCCACTTT. The chain uses TRBV6-5 and TRBJ1-6; D uncertain. The V end lost 7 bases, the J end lost 0 bases, and 7 bases lay between the germline ends. The germline gives CDR1 MNHEY, CDR2 SVGAGI. The CDR3 sequence is 14 residues long.

V usage is TRBV15 and J usage is TRBJ1-2; a possible D gene is TRBD1 (6 bases). Germline assignment: CDR1 LNHNV and CDR2 YYDKDF (reference sequence). The V end lost 0 bases, the J end lost 5 bases, and 10 bases lay between the germline ends. The CDR3 contains 14 residues. The CDR3 DNA is TGTGCCACCAGCAGAGATTACCAGGGGTATGGCTACACCTTC. It yields the protein CATSRDYQGYGYTF.

The chain recombines TRBV19 with TRBJ2-1; 7 nucleotides match TRBD2. The V gene's germline CDR1 is LNHDA and CDR2 SQIVND (reference sequence). Trimming took 3 bases from V and 0 from J; bases not matched to a gene: 5. This CDR3 spans 16 amino acids. The CDR3 DNA is TGTGCCAGTAGTATCTCCGGGGGGTTCTCCTACAATGAGCAGTTCTTC. This codes for CASSISGGFSYNEQFF.

This chain uses TRBV5-1 with TRBJ2-5, with 9 bases aligning to TRBD1. The CDR3 extends over 15 amino acids. The ends lost 1 base at V and 3 bases at J; junction bases unmatched: 4. Looked up from germline, CDR1 is SGHRS and CDR2 is YFSETQ. CDR3: CASSLWGTGKETQYF. The DNA for the CDR3 is TGCGCCAGCAGCTTGTGGGGGACAGGGAAAGAGACCCAGTACTTC.

The chain joins TRBV7-8 to TRBJ1-2; no clear D gene. In germline, CDR1 is SGHVS, CDR2 FQNEAQ. This CDR3 comprises 15 residues. The V gene lost 3 bases and the J gene lost 6 bases, with 17 bases spanning the gap. The CDR3 region is CASSFGTGLPNGYTF. DNA of the CDR3: TGTGCCAGCAGCTTTGGCACGGGCCTCCCCAATGGCTACACCTTC.

V is TRBV7-3 and J is TRBJ2-2; D ambiguous. Germline V lookup: CDR1 SGHTA, CDR2 FQGTGA. V lost 2 bases, J lost 1 base, and 5 bases lay in between. This CDR3 contains 14 residues. Written as DNA, the CDR3 is TGTGCCAGCAGCTTAGTTGGGAACACCGGGGAGCTGTTTTTT. This sequence encodes CASSLVGNTGELFF.

The chain employs TRBV10-3 and TRBJ2-2; a weak D match, TRBD2 (5 bases). The CDR3 runs to 20 residues. Trimming stripped 6 bases from V and 0 bases from J, with 26 bases between. Germline lookup yields CDR1 ENHRY and CDR2 SYGVKD. This chain's CDR3 is CAIRATLILPEGPNTGELFF. CDR3 nucleotides: TGTGCCATCAGGGCGACACTTATTCTTCCCGAGGGTCCGAACACCGGGGAGCTGTTTTTT.

V gene TRBV27 combines with J gene TRBJ1-5; D uncertain. Trimming pared 3 bases from V and 0 bases from J, leaving 0 bases between. The CDR3 is made up of 12 amino acids. CDR1 is MNHEY, CDR2 SMNVEV, per germline (reference sequence). DNA for the CDR3: TGTGCCAGCAGTTTTAGCAATCAGCCCCAGCATTTT. Translating gives CASSFSNQPQHF.

This clone was seen a handful of times. This chain's CDR3 is CASSTGGRGRSPLHF. CDR3 bases: TGTGCCAGTAGTACGGGGGGGAGGGGGCGTTCACCCCTCCACTTT. The J gene is TRBJ1-6, the V gene TRBV19; 7 bases are a match to TRBD1. In germline, CDR1 is LNHDA, CDR2 SQIVND (reference sequence). With 4 bases clipped from V and 9 bases from J, the junction kept 9 bases outside the gene matches. CDR3 length equals 15 residues.

This rearrangement joins TRBV6-5 to TRBJ1-6; D remains unclear. The CDR3 runs to 14 residues. V was pared by 1 base and J by 4 bases, with 5 bases between. Germline lookup yields CDR1 MNHEY and CDR2 SVGAGI. The chain's CDR3 is CASSYLPYNSPLHF. The CDR3, as DNA: TGTGCCAGCAGTTACTTGCCGTATAATTCACCCCTCCACTTT.

J is TRBJ2-6 and V is TRBV7-6; 7 bases agree with TRBD1. The CDR3 contains 18 residues. Germline lookup yields CDR1 SGHVS and CDR2 FNYEAQ. The V gene end was trimmed by 1 base and the J gene end by 2 bases; junction bases not matched to a gene: 8. The CDR3 bases are TGTGCCAGCAGCTTAGAGAGACAGGGTGGTACTGGGGCCAACGTCCTGACTTTC. Its translation is CASSLERQGGTGANVLTF.

This chain joins TRBV11-2 and TRBJ2-7; 9 bases are shared with TRBD1. The V and J ends lost 5 bases and 5 bases, in that order; junction bases with no gene match: 7. Germline V gene lookup returns CDR1 SGHAT and CDR2 FQNNGV. There are 14 residues in the CDR3. The CDR3 coding sequence is TGTGCCAGCAGCCTAGGGGGGACAGGGAACGAGCAGTACTTC. This encodes CASSLGGTGNEQYF.

This chain joins TRBV5-4 and TRBJ1-6; no definite D call. This CDR3 spans 16 amino acids. In germline, CDR1 is SGHNT, CDR2 YYREEE (reference sequence). V lost 0 bases and J 0 bases, leaving 7 bases between the germline ends. The CDR3 here is CASSLDTSSYNSPLHF. The CDR3 coding sequence is TGTGCCAGCAGCTTGGACACGAGCTCCTATAATTCACCCCTCCACTTT.